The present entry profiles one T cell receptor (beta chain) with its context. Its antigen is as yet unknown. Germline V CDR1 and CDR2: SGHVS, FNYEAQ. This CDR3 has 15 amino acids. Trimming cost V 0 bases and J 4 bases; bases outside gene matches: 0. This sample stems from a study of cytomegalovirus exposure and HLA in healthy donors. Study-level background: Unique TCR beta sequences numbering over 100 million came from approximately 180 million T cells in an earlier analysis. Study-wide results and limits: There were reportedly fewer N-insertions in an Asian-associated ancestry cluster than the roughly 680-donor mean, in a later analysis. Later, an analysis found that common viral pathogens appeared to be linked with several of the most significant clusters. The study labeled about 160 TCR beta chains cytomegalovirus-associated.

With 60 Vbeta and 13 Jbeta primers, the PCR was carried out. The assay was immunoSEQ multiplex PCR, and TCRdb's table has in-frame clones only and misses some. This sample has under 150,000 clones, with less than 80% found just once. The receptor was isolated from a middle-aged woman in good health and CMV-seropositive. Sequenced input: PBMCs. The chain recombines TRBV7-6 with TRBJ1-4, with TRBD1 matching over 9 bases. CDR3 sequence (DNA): TGTGCCAGCAGCTTAGCGACAGGGGGTAATGAAAAACTGTTTTTT. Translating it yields CASSLATGGNEKLFF.